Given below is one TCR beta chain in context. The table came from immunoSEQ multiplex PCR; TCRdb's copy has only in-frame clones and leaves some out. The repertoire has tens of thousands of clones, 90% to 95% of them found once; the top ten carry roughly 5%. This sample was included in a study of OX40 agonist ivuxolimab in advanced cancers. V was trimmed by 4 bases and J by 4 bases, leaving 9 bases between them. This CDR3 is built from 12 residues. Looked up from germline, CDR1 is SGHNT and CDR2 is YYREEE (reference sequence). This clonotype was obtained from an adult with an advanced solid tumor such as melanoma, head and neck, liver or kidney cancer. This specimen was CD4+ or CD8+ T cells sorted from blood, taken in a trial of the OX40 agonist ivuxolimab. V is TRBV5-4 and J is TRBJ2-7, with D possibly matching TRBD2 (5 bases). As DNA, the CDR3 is TGTGCCAGCAGCCCCCGGAGGTACGAGCAGTACGTC. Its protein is CASSPRRYEQYV.